This is a list of T cell receptor beta chains from one sample in a study of shared clonotypes between healthy human individuals. This table comes from immunoSEQ multiplex PCR, and its TCRdb copy is limited to in-frame clones, with some not included. Among about 2,100,000 clones listed, 85% to 95% were seen once. Sequencing input: naive CD8+ T cells from PBMCs. These receptor sequences come from a man between 18 and 29 years old in good health. Some clones in this sample may be carry-over from other donors' samples. Each CDR3 is given with its conserved first and last residue. A D gene is named only where the DNA matches it firmly. Size is stated for part of the rows, as once, few or many counts, or as a class when the clone is expanded.

j_call d_call v_call clone_size cdr3_nt cdr3_aa
TRBJ2-7 TRBD1 TRBV5-5 once TGTGCCAGCAGCTGGGACAGTTTCTACGAGCAGTACTTC CASSWDSFYEQYF
TRBJ2-1 - TRBV29-1 - TGCAGCGTCGGCTCCAATGAGCAGTTCTTC CSVGSNEQFF
TRBJ1-5 - TRBV6-5 - TGTGCCAGCAGGGCCTCGTGGGATCAGCCCCAGCATTTT CASRASWDQPQHF
TRBJ2-1 TRBD1 TRBV5-6 once TGTGCCAGCAGCCCTGGGACAGGGGGTCTTCACAATGAGCAGTTCTTC CASSPGTGGLHNEQFF
TRBJ1-5 - TRBV7-8 few TGTGCCAGCAGCACACAGGCGGGCTATCAGCCCCAGCATTTT CASSTQAGYQPQHF
TRBJ2-2 TRBD2 TRBV5-6 - TGTGCCAGCAGCTTGGCCGGGACTATCACCGGGGAGCTGTTTTTT CASSLAGTITGELFF
TRBJ2-4 - TRBV2 - TGTGCCAGCAGTGAAAGGGGAGCTATAAGAAAAAACATTCAGTACTTC CASSERGAIRKNIQYF
TRBJ2-7 - TRBV10-3 - TGTGCCATCAGTGAGGAGGGTTACGAGCAGTACTTC CAISEEGYEQYF
TRBJ2-7 TRBD2 TRBV2 - TGTGCCAGCAGCGAATGGACTAGCGGGAGCCTGGATACCCAGCAGTACTTC CASSEWTSGSLDTQQYF
TRBJ2-7 TRBD2 TRBV10-3 - TGTGCCATCAGCTCCGAACTAGCGGGGGGGACCTACGAGCAGTACTTC CAISSELAGGTYEQYF
TRBJ2-1 TRBD1 TRBV7-2 - TGTGCCAGCAGCTTAGCGCCAGGGGGACAGGGGCCCCTATCGGAGCAGTTCTTC CASSLAPGGQGPLSEQFF
TRBJ2-4 - TRBV7-9 - TGTGCCAGCAGCGGATTAGAACCCAAAAACATTCAGTACTTC CASSGLEPKNIQYF
TRBJ1-4 TRBD1 TRBV30 - TGTGCCTGGACGGGCGGCGACAGGGTTGATGAAAAACTGTTTTTT CAWTGGDRVDEKLFF
TRBJ2-7 - TRBV19 - TGTGCCAGTAGTATACTTCTCCGCTACGAGCAGTACTTC CASSILLRYEQYF
TRBJ1-5 - TRBV7-9 - TGTGCCAGCAGCTCCCACGGACTTAATCAGCCCCAGCATTTT CASSSHGLNQPQHF
TRBJ2-1 - TRBV9 - TGTGCCAGCAGCGTAGGGGGCCTCGTCGCCTACAATGAGCAGTTCTTC CASSVGGLVAYNEQFF
TRBJ2-5 - TRBV7-9 once TGTGCCAGCAATCAAGGGGGTGCCGGGAAAGAGACCCAGTACTTC CASNQGGAGKETQYF
TRBJ2-2 TRBD1 TRBV6-5 - TGTGCCAGCAGTCGCCGGGACAGGGACACCGGGGAGCTGTTTTTT CASSRRDRDTGELFF
TRBJ2-7 TRBD1 TRBV7-8 - TGTGCCAGCAGCTTAACCGGGACAGTAAACTACGAGCAGTACTTC CASSLTGTVNYEQYF
TRBJ2-7 - TRBV28 - TGTGCCAGCAGTTCCTACAAAGAAAGAGGGGCACACGAGCAGTACTTC CASSSYKERGAHEQYF
TRBJ2-1 - TRBV9 - TGTGCCAGCAGCCCAGCTGGCAGTCACAATGAGCAGTTCTTC CASSPAGSHNEQFF
TRBJ1-2 - TRBV2 - TGTGCCAGCAGTGAAGATGTCCTAAATAACTATGGCTACACCTTC CASSEDVLNNYGYTF
TRBJ2-1 TRBD1 TRBV7-3 once TGTGCCAGCAGCTTAATGGGTGGGACAGGGCTCGAGAGCTCCTACAATGAGCAGTTCTTC CASSLMGGTGLESSYNEQFF
TRBJ1-2 TRBD1 TRBV27 - TGTGCCAGCAGTTCCCACCCAGGACAGGGCTATGGCTACACCTTC CASSSHPGQGYGYTF
TRBJ2-3 - TRBV7-9 - TGTGCCAGCAGATTCGGCACAGATACGCAGTATTTT CASRFGTDTQYF
TRBJ2-5 TRBD2 TRBV9 - TGTGCCAGCAGCAAAAGCGGGAGCCTTATAGAGACCCAGTACTTC CASSKSGSLIETQYF
TRBJ2-3 TRBD2 TRBV7-9 - TGTGCCAGCAGAACAAGTATACCGGGACTAGGGGGAAATACGCAGTATTTT CASRTSIPGLGGNTQYF
TRBJ1-4 - TRBV7-3 - TGTGCCAGCAGCTCGGCAGGAGAAAAACTGTTTTTT CASSSAGEKLFF
TRBJ2-7 - TRBV5-4 - TGTGCCAGCAGCCTCGCGGGACCGAGCTACGAGCAGTACTTC CASSLAGPSYEQYF
TRBJ1-1 - TRBV11-2 - TGTGCCAGCGCACCAACGGGGCCCGGCACTGAAGCTTTCTTT CASAPTGPGTEAFF
TRBJ2-2 TRBD1 TRBV10-2 - TGCGCCACGACCGGGACAGGTCACACCGGGGAGCTGTTTTTT CATTGTGHTGELFF
TRBJ2-4 TRBD1 TRBV4-3 - TGCGCCAGCAGCCAAGATTGGGGCCCGACAGGGGAGTGGAACATTCAGTACTTC CASSQDWGPTGEWNIQYF
TRBJ2-7 - TRBV6-5 - TGTGCCAGCAGCTACGGCGCAAGCGTACCCTACGAGCAGTACTTC CASSYGASVPYEQYF
TRBJ1-1 - TRBV10-2 few TGCGCCAGCAGTAGTTACACTGAAGCTTTCTTT CASSSYTEAFF
TRBJ2-4 - TRBV2 - TGTGCCAGCAACACTCCGGGCGAAAAAAACATTCAGTACTTC CASNTPGEKNIQYF
TRBJ1-1 - TRBV28 few TGTGCCAGCAGTTCAATCGGGACTCCGGCTGAAGCTTTCTTT CASSSIGTPAEAFF
TRBJ2-5 TRBD2 TRBV29-1 - TGCAGCGGCCTAGCGGGAGGGTCGGAGACCCAGTACTTC CSGLAGGSETQYF
TRBJ1-2 - TRBV27 - TGTGCCAGCAGTATCCGACAGCCTAATTTATATGGCTACACCTTC CASSIRQPNLYGYTF
TRBJ2-1 TRBD2 TRBV11-1 - TGTGCCAGCAGCCCTCCAGGAGGACTAGCGGCATACAATGAGCAGTTCTTC CASSPPGGLAAYNEQFF
TRBJ2-1 - TRBV5-1 - TGCGCCAGCAGCTCCAATTACAATGAGCAGTTCTTC CASSSNYNEQFF
TRBJ2-5 - TRBV27 - TGTGCCAGCAGTTTATCGGGTCCCGAAGAGACCCAGTACTTC CASSLSGPEETQYF
TRBJ2-7 - TRBV27 - TGTGCCAGCAGTTTTGTGGGGGTCAGTCTCGGCGAGCAGTACTTC CASSFVGVSLGEQYF